This T cell receptor (beta chain) was found in a study of T cells in Graves' hyperthyroidism and ophthalmopathy. Turning to the study itself: The authors collected peripheral blood at initial diagnosis, before any treatment. Study-level points and caveats: Most clonotypes that expanded in the thyroid above 0.001 also showed up in blood.

In its sample, this clonotype was seen a few times. The antigen remains unidentified. Clinical symptoms, serum thyroxine, TRAb, thyroid ultrasound and orbital computed tomography established diagnosis. TCR beta CDR3 region amplification was performed from RNA transcripts. HTBI primers drove first-round RT-PCR of the TCR CDR3. TCRdb redid the calling of the multiplex PCR reads with MiXCR, one entry per CDR3 protein. Of 400,000 or so distinct CDR3 sequences listed, nearly 15% are singletons. This CDR3 is built from 16 residues. The ends were cut back, 3 bases at V and 2 bases at J, with 17 bases in the middle. The germline V gene has CDR1 SGHNT and CDR2 YYREEE (reference sequence).

The TCR comes from a woman aged 55-70 years with Graves' ophthalmopathy. This chain links TRBV5-4 with TRBJ2-5, with D perhaps matching TRBD1 (7 bases). The specimen was blood. The CDR3 region is CASSWGVGQQQETQYF. The CDR3, as DNA: TGTGCCAGCAGCTGGGGGGTGGGACAGCAACAAGAGACCCAGTACTTC.